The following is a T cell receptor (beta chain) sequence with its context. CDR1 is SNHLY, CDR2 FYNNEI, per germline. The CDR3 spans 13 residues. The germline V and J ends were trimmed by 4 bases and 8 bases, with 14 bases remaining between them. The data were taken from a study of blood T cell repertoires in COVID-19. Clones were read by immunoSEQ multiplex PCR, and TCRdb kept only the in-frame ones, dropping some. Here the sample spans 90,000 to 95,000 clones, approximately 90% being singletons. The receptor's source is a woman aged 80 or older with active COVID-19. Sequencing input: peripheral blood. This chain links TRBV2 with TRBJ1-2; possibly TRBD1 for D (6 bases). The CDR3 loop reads CASSVEQGRGYTF. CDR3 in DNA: TGTGCCAGCAGTGTTGAACAGGGCAGAGGCTACACCTTC.